The 25 T cell receptor beta chains reported below all come from one sample, sequenced in a study of shared clonotypes between healthy human individuals. Repertoires were generated with immunoSEQ multiplex PCR, while TCRdb's copy carries only in-frame clones and drops some. The data show 2 million to 2.5 million clones, around 95% seen once. Sequenced sample: naive CD4+ T cells sorted from blood. Subset described: CD45RA+ positively selected. The source is a man aged 18 to 30 in good health.

This clone occurred a few times. This chain links TRBV9 with TRBJ2-2; 7 nucleotides match TRBD2. CDR1 is SGDLS, CDR2 YYNGEE, per germline. The trim removed 1 base at V and 5 bases at J, leaving 5 bases unmatched. The CDR3 is 15 amino acids. The CDR3 spells CASSVSSGTTGELFF. The DNA of the CDR3 is TGTGCCAGCAGCGTAAGCAGCGGGACTACCGGGGAGCTGTTTTTT.

The chain joins TRBV5-1 to TRBJ1-1; D is unresolved. V was trimmed by 4 bases and J by 2 bases, leaving 12 bases between them. Germline lookup yields CDR1 SGHRS and CDR2 YFSETQ. This CDR3 is 14 amino acids long. The CDR3 DNA is TGCGCCAGCAGCGGAACGACGGTAAACACTGAAGCTTTCTTT. Its protein product is CASSGTTVNTEAFF.

This clone appeared a single time. The gene calls are TRBV5-1 and TRBJ1-5; tentatively, D is TRBD1 (6 bases). There are 15 residues in the CDR3. Trimming pared 3 bases from V and 4 bases from J, leaving 14 bases between. Germline-derived CDR1 and CDR2 are SGHRS and YFSETQ. This CDR3 reads CASSYTGTKNQPQHF. CDR3 coding DNA: TGCGCCAGCAGCTATACCGGGACAAAGAATCAGCCCCAGCATTTT.

The chain has TRBV30 and TRBJ2-5; 10 positions match TRBD2. Germline V gene data show CDR1 as GTSNPN and CDR2 as SVGIG (reference sequence). This CDR3 is 14 amino acids long. Germline trimming cut 2 bases from V and 2 bases from J; bases unmatched to any gene: 2. This chain's CDR3 is CAWSRTSGQETQYF. In DNA, the CDR3 is TGTGCCTGGAGTCGGACTAGCGGTCAAGAGACCCAGTACTTC.

This clone was detected only a few times. This sequence joins TRBV10-3 and TRBJ1-5, with D unclear. V gave up 2 bases and J gave up 3 bases, with 8 bases separating them. The CDR3 extends over 14 amino acids. Per germline, CDR1 ENHRY and CDR2 SYGVKD. The CDR3 sequence: CAISEQSINQPQHF. The DNA for the CDR3 is TGTGCCATCAGTGAGCAGTCTATCAATCAGCCCCAGCATTTT.

With regard to this clone: The same CDR3 also results from other DNA sequences found in this sample. The chain is built from TRBV5-4 and TRBJ1-2; D perhaps matches TRBD1 (6 bases). CDR3 length: 12 amino acids. Per the germline V gene, CDR1 is SGHNT and CDR2 is YYREEE (reference sequence). Trimming took 4 bases from V and 5 from J, leaving 9 bases between them. In nucleotides, the CDR3 is TGTGCCAGCAGCCTGGACAGTTATGGCTACACCTTC. Its protein is CASSLDSYGYTF.

V is TRBV9 and J is TRBJ1-2, with 9 positions matching TRBD1. Trimming at V came to 2 bases and at J to 3 bases, leaving 5 bases not matched to a gene. The CDR3 length is 15 residues. Germline CDR1 reads SGDLS; CDR2 reads YYNGEE. This CDR3 reads CASSVRDRVHYGYTF. The CDR3 DNA sequence: TGTGCCAGCAGCGTCCGGGACAGGGTTCACTATGGCTACACCTTC.

The rearrangement joins TRBV6-6 to TRBJ1-5; TRBD1 might be the D (5 bases). The V end lost 2 bases, the J end lost 6 bases, and 14 bases lay between the germline ends. Germline CDR1 and CDR2: MNHNY and SVGAGI (reference sequence). The CDR3 length is 15 residues. The CDR3 here is CASSYGGAAGQPQHF. CDR3 DNA sequence: TGTGCCAGCAGTTACGGGGGAGCCGCGGGTCAGCCCCAGCATTTT.

Concerning this clone itself: Other nucleotide sequences in the sample specify the same CDR3. V usage is TRBV4-1 and J usage is TRBJ2-7, with a tentative D call TRBD2 (6 bases). The CDR3 length is 14 residues. The V gene lost 1 base and the J gene lost 1 base, with 8 bases spanning the gap. CDR1 is MGHRA, CDR2 YSYEKL, per germline. CDR3 loop: CASSQAGRSYEQYF. DNA for the CDR3: TGCGCCAGCAGCCAAGCAGGGAGGTCCTACGAGCAGTACTTC.

The rearrangement joins TRBV6-6 to TRBJ2-5; 12 bases line up with TRBD2. Germline lookup yields CDR1 MNHNY and CDR2 SVGAGI (reference sequence). V gave up 2 bases and J gave up 7 bases; unmatched junction bases: 5. This CDR3 has 15 amino acids. The CDR3 here is CASSYRGTSGLTQYF. Written as DNA, the CDR3 is TGTGCCAGCAGTTACCGCGGGACTAGCGGGCTGACCCAGTACTTC.

This sequence joins TRBV5-1 and TRBJ1-1; TRBD1 matches 7 bases. CDR3 length: 14 residues. Trimming removed 3 bases from V and 4 bases from J; junction bases left unmatched: 6. Germline CDR1 SGHRS, CDR2 YFSETQ. This CDR3 is CASSSYRGGTEAFF. The CDR3 DNA sequence: TGCGCCAGCAGCTCCTACAGGGGCGGCACTGAAGCTTTCTTT.

V gene TRBV5-4 combines with J gene TRBJ2-1; 10 bases fit TRBD1. Germline loops: CDR1 SGHNT, CDR2 YYREEE (reference sequence). With 4 bases clipped from V and 2 bases from J, the junction kept 6 bases outside the gene matches. The CDR3 has 16 residues. The CDR3 reads CASSLRDRGTYNEQFF. The CDR3 coding sequence is TGTGCCAGCAGCCTGCGGGACAGGGGAACCTACAATGAGCAGTTCTTC.

The V call is TRBV23-1, the J call TRBJ2-3; 7 bases are a match to TRBD1. TRBV23-1 qualifies as an ORF whose function is uncertain. This CDR3 region has 15 residues. V shed 2 bases and J 6 bases; nucleotides not matched to a gene: 8. The chain's CDR3 is CASSQKRQGGDTQYF. The CDR3 nucleotides are TGCGCCAGCAGTCAAAAGAGACAGGGTGGGGATACGCAGTATTTT.

The chain uses TRBV9 and TRBJ2-7, with 9 bases identical to TRBD1. CDR3 length: 15 residues. Germline CDR1 and CDR2: SGDLS and YYNGEE. V shed 3 bases and J 0 bases; nucleotides not matched to a gene: 4. The CDR3 sequence: CASSGGQGPSYEQYF. The CDR3, as DNA: TGTGCCAGCAGCGGAGGACAGGGGCCCTCCTACGAGCAGTACTTC.

This clone is a singleton in its sample. The rearrangement joins TRBV5-4 to TRBJ2-1; 13 bases fit TRBD2. The CDR3 has 14 amino acids. Germline trimming cut 4 bases from V and 15 bases from J; bases unmatched to any gene: 10. The V gene's germline CDR1 is SGHNT and CDR2 YYREEE (reference sequence). CDR3 in amino acids: CASSETLAGGLMFF. The CDR3 region has the DNA TGTGCCAGCAGCGAGACACTAGCGGGGGGGCTTATGTTCTTC.

The CDR3 reads CASSTENEQFF. For the CDR3, the DNA is TGTGCCAGCAGCACAGAAAATGAGCAGTTCTTC. The chain joins TRBV2 to TRBJ2-1; D gene uncertain. Germline V gives CDR1 SNHLY, CDR2 FYNNEI. The CDR3 consists of 11 residues. V was trimmed by 6 bases and J by 7 bases, leaving 7 bases between them.

The chain recombines TRBV7-2 with TRBJ1-2; TRBD1 matches at 12 bases. Trimming took 1 base from V and 2 from J; bases not matched to a gene: 5. Germline-derived CDR1 and CDR2 are SGHTA and FQGNSA. This CDR3 contains 17 residues. The CDR3 reads CASSLVGTGGWNYGYTF. The CDR3 bases are TGTGCCAGCAGCTTAGTTGGGACAGGGGGCTGGAACTATGGCTACACCTTC.

The V call is TRBV5-1, the J call TRBJ2-3; D gene ambiguous. V shed 7 bases and J shed 3 bases, with 12 bases lying between them. This CDR3 spans 13 amino acids. Germline V lookup: CDR1 SGHRS, CDR2 YFSETQ. In DNA, the CDR3 is TGCGCCAGCCGTTCCACTCGGACAGATACGCAGTATTTT. Its protein is CASRSTRTDTQYF. Full variable domain (outside the CDR3, taken from reference TRBV5-1 and TRBJ2-3): KAGVTQTPRYLIKTRGQQVTLSCSPISGHRSVSWYQQTPGQGLQFLFEYFSETQRNKGNFPGRFSGRQFSNSRSEMNVSTLELGDSALYLCASRSTRTDTQYFGPGTRLTVL.

In regard to this clone: The sample carries other DNA sequences with the same CDR3. The chain links TRBV9 to TRBJ1-2; 7 bases match TRBD1. This CDR3 spans 13 amino acids. CDR1 is SGDLS and CDR2 is YYNGEE in the germline V gene. V shed 4 bases, J shed 2 bases, and the junction held 2 bases outside the gene matches. Here the CDR3 reads CASSQGGNYGYTF. The DNA for the CDR3 is TGTGCCAGCAGCCAAGGGGGCAACTATGGCTACACCTTC. Combining the CDR3 with reference TRBV9 and TRBJ1-2 gives the whole variable domain DSGVTQTPKHLITATGQRVTLRCSPRSGDLSVYWYQQSLDQGLQFLIQYYNGEERAKGNILERFSAQQFPDLHSELNLSSLELGDSALYFCASSQGGNYGYTFGSGTRLTVV.

The table lists this clone with a few counts. The chain is built from TRBV2 and TRBJ1-3, with D perhaps TRBD1 (5 bases). Germline V lookup: CDR1 SNHLY, CDR2 FYNNEI. This CDR3 has 16 residues. Trimming shortened V by 5 bases and J by 1 base, and 15 bases separated the two germline ends. The CDR3 DNA is TGTGCCAGCAGTAGAGACAGAGCCCTTTCTGGAAACACCATATATTTT. Its translation is CASSRDRALSGNTIYF.

The chain employs TRBV7-9 and TRBJ1-5, with D maybe TRBD1 (6 bases). With 4 bases removed from V and 7 bases from J, the gap between germline ends came to 8 bases. The germline CDR1 and CDR2 sequences are SEHNR and FQNEAQ (reference sequence). The CDR3 spans 12 residues. This chain's CDR3 is CASSSQGQPQHF. The CDR3 DNA follows: TGTGCCAGCAGCTCACAGGGACAGCCCCAGCATTTT.

The CDR3 spells CASSGSGSSQETQYF. CDR3 nucleotides: TGTGCCAGCAGCGGTAGCGGGAGTTCCCAAGAGACCCAGTACTTC. This chain joins TRBV9 and TRBJ2-5; TRBD2 matches 9 bases. The V segment lost 3 bases and the J segment 1 base; nucleotides outside the gene matches: 4. The CDR3 length is 15 residues. Germline V lookup: CDR1 SGDLS, CDR2 YYNGEE.

This chain connects TRBV6-5 to TRBJ1-6; D unresolved. Trimming shortened V by 0 bases and J by 4 bases, and 7 bases separated the two germline ends. The CDR3 runs to 15 residues. Germline V gives CDR1 MNHEY, CDR2 SVGAGI. The CDR3 spells CASSYSDLYNSPLHF. CDR3 sequence (DNA): TGTGCCAGCAGTTACTCCGATCTGTATAATTCACCCCTCCACTTT.

The rearrangement links TRBV19 to TRBJ1-5, with D possibly matching TRBD1 (5 bases). The CDR3 is 14 residues long. Germline loops: CDR1 LNHDA, CDR2 SQIVND (reference sequence). Trimming cost V 7 bases and J 0 bases, with 10 bases left between them. The CDR3 region is CASIGDYSNQPQHF. CDR3 in DNA: TGTGCCAGTATAGGGGATTATAGCAATCAGCCCCAGCATTTT. The whole variable domain, remainder taken from reference TRBV19 and TRBJ1-5, is DGGITQSPKYLFRKEGQNVTLSCEQNLNHDAMYWYRQDPGQGLRLIYYSQIVNDFQKGDIAEGYSVSREKKESFPLTVTSAQKNPTAFYLCASIGDYSNQPQHFGDGTRLSIL.

The chain is built from TRBV30 and TRBJ1-2; D is ambiguous. Trimming removed 1 base from V and 4 bases from J, with 4 bases in between. Looked up from germline, CDR1 is GTSNPN and CDR2 is SVGIG (reference sequence). The CDR3 totals 11 residues. The chain's CDR3 is CAWSGIYGYTF. In nucleotides, the CDR3 is TGTGCCTGGAGTGGTATCTATGGCTACACCTTC.